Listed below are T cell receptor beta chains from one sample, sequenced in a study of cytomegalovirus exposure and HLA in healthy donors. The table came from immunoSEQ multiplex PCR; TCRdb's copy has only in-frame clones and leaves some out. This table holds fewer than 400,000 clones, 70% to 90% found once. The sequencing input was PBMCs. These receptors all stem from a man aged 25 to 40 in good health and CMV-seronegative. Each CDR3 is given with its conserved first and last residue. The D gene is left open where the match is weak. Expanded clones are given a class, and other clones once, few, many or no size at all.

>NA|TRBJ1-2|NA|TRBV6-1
TGTGCCAGCAGTGTGAACGGTGCGACTAACTATGGCTACACCTTC
CASSVNGATNYGYTF
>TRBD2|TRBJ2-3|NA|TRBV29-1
TGCAGCGTTGGAAGAGCGGGGGTACGCACAGATACGCAGTATTTT
CSVGRAGVRTDTQYF
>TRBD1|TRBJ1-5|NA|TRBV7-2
TGTGCCAGCAGCTCCCAGACAGGGCAAGGCAATCAGCCCCAGCATTTT
CASSSQTGQGNQPQHF
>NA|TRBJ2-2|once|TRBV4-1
TGCGCCAGCAGCCAAGGTTTCCGGTCCGGGGAACTGTTTTTT
CASSQGFRSGELFF
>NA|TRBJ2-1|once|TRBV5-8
TGTGCCAGCAGCTTGGGAAACAGGGTATCTAATGAGCAGTTCTTC
CASSLGNRVSNEQFF
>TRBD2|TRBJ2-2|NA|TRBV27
TGTGCCAGCAGTTTGGGTATTCGGGGGGACGGCGAGCTGTTTTTT
CASSLGIRGDGELFF
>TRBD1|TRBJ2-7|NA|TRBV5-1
TGCGCCAGCAGCTTGAGGGGACAGTCCTACGAGCAGTACTTC
CASSLRGQSYEQYF
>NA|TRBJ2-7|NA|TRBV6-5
TGTGCCAGCAGTCTTTACGTGAGTGCGGAGCAGTACTTC
CASSLYVSAEQYF
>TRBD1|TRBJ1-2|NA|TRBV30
TGTGCCTGGGCAGGTAACAGGGGCAACACCTTC
CAWAGNRGNTF
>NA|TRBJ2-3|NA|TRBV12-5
TGTGCTAGTGGTTCAGGCACAGATACGCAGTATTTT
CASGSGTDTQYF
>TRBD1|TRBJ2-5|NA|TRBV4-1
TGCGCCAGCAGCCCGCGGACAGGGAACTCTAAAGAGACCCAGTACTTC
CASSPRTGNSKETQYF
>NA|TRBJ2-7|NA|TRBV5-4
TGTGCCAGCAGCTTGGCCGTGGCAGGGAACGAGCAGTACTTC
CASSLAVAGNEQYF
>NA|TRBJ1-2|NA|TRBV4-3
TGCGCCAGCAGCCAAGCAGGGGTGGGTGGCTACACCTTC
CASSQAGVGGYTF
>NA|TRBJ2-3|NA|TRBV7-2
TGTGCCAGCAGCTTAGACCTAGCGACAGATACGCAGTATTTT
CASSLDLATDTQYF
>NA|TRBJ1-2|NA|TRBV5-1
TGCGCCAGCAGCTTGAACAACAACCGTTATGGCTACACCTTC
CASSLNNNRYGYTF
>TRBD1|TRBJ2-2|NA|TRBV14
TGTGCCAGCAGTCGACAGGGGATGGCCACCGGGGAGCTGTTTTTT
CASSRQGMATGELFF
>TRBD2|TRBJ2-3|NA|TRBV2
TGTGCCAGCAGTCCTAGCGGGGGGCTTCTCACAGATACGCAGTATTTT
CASSPSGGLLTDTQYF
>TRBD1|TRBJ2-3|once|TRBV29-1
TGCAGCGTTGAAGGGATTCCGGGACAGGGATCTGCAGATACGCAGTATTTT
CSVEGIPGQGSADTQYF
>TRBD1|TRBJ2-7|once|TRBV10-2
TGCGCCACCGGGACAGGGTCAGCCTACGAGCAGTACTTC
CATGTGSAYEQYF
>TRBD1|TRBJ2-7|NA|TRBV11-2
TGTGCCAGCACCGGGACAGGGGGCGGGGAGCAGTACTTC
CASTGTGGGEQYF
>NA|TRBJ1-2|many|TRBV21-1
TGTGCCAGCAGCAGCTTAGACAGGGTAGAAGGCTACACCTTC
CASSSLDRVEGYTF
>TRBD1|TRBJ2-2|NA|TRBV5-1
TGCGCCAGCTCCCCGAGGGGGACAGGGTACACCGGGGAGCTGTTTTTT
CASSPRGTGYTGELFF
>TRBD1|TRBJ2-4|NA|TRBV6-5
TGTGCCAGCAGGCCAGGGGGCGAGGGGCGAATTCAGTACTTC
CASRPGGEGRIQYF
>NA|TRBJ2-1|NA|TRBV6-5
TGTGCCAGCAGTTACCGCGGGACAGACCCCTACAATGAGCAGTTCTTC
CASSYRGTDPYNEQFF
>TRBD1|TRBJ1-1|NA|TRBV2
TGTGCCAGCAGTGAGAGTTGGACAGGGATCGGAGCTTTCTTT
CASSESWTGIGAFF
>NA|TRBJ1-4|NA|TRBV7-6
TGTGCCAGCAGCTTTAACAGGGTAGAAACAACTAATGAAAAACTGTTTTTT
CASSFNRVETTNEKLFF
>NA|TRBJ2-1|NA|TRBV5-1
TGCGCCAGCAGCGCATACAGGGTCAATGAGCAGTTCTTC
CASSAYRVNEQFF
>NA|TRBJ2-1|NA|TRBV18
TGTGCCAGCTCACCACCGAATCTAGGGGTAAATGAGCAGTTCTTC
CASSPPNLGVNEQFF
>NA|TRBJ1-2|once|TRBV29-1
TGCAGCGTTCCAGGACTGACTCGGGATGGCTACACCTTC
CSVPGLTRDGYTF
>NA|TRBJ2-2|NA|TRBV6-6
TGTGCCAGCAGTTACTCTATTGCGAACACCGGGGAGCTGTTTTTT
CASSYSIANTGELFF
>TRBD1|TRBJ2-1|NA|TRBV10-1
TGCGCCAGCAGTGAGTTTATTCTGGGACAGGGAAACGGGCAGTTCTTC
CASSEFILGQGNGQFF
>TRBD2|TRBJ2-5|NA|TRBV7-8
TGTGCCAGCAGCTTATTGAGAAGCCGCGCGGGGGTGTCAGAGACCCAGTACTTC
CASSLLRSRAGVSETQYF
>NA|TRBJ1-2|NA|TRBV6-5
TGTGCCAGCAGGACAACCGTTCATGGCTACACCTTC
CASRTTVHGYTF
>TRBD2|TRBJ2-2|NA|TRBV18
TGTGCCAGCTCACCATCGGTAGCGGGGGTGAACACCGGGGAGCTGTTTTTT
CASSPSVAGVNTGELFF
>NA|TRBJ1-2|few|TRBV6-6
TGTGCCACTCGACAGACAAACTATGGCTACACCTTC
CATRQTNYGYTF
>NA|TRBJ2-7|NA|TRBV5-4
TGTGCCGGTAAGGACAGCAGCTCCTACGAGCAGTACTTC
CAGKDSSSYEQYF
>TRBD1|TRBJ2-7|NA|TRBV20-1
TGCAGTGCCCAGGGGGCCTACGAGCAGTACTTC
CSAQGAYEQYF
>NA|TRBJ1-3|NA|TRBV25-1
TGTGCCAGCAGTAAGACACATAAGATTACTGGAAACACCATATATTTT
CASSKTHKITGNTIYF